The T cell receptor (beta chain) described here comes from a study of cytomegalovirus exposure and HLA in healthy donors. Points from the study as a whole: Later, an analysis showed that TCR beta chains associated with HLA were more clonally expanded than others that were equally common. In an earlier analysis, most TCR beta V segments were productive about 87% or about 30% of the time. Some TCR beta chains (around 160 of them) were listed as cytomegalovirus-associated.

CDR1 and CDR2 from the germline V gene are SGHRS and YFSETQ. V lost 4 bases to trimming and J lost 0 bases, with 5 bases between them. This CDR3 is built from 13 residues. Use of 60 Vbeta and 13 Jbeta primers characterized the PCR. Clones were read by immunoSEQ multiplex PCR, and TCRdb kept only the in-frame ones, dropping some. The data show roughly 140,000 clones, with just under 65% seen just once and 6% to 8.5% held by the top ten. A remark on this clone: Its antigen is unknown.

Sequenced: PBMCs. This receptor was taken from a woman aged 55-70 years in good health and CMV-seropositive. V is TRBV5-1 and J is TRBJ1-3; D ambiguous. The CDR3 is CASSAGSGNTIYF. The CDR3 DNA is TGCGCCAGCAGCGCGGGCTCTGGAAACACCATATATTTT.